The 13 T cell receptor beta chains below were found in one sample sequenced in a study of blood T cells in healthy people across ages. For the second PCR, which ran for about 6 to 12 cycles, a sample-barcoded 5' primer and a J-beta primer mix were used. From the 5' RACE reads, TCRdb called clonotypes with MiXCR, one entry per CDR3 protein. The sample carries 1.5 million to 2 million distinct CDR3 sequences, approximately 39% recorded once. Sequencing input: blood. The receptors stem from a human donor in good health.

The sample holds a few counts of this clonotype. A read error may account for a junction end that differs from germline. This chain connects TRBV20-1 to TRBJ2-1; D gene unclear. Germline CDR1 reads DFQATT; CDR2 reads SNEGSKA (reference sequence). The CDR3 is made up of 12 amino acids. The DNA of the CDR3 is TGCAGTGCTAGTCAGTTCTACGATGAGCAGTTCTTC. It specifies CSASQFYDEQFF.

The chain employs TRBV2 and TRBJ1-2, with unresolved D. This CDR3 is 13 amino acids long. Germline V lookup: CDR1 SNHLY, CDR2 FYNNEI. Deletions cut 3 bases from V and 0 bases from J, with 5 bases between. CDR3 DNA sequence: TGTGCCAGCAGTGATACCTCTAACTATGGCTACACCTTC. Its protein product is CASSDTSNYGYTF.

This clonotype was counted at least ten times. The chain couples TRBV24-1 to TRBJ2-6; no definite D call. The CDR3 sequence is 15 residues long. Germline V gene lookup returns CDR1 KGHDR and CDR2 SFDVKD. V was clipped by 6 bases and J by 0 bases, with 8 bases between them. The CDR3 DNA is TGTGCCACCAGTTCGGACCGCTCTGGGGCCAACGTCCTGACTTTC. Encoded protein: CATSSDRSGANVLTF.

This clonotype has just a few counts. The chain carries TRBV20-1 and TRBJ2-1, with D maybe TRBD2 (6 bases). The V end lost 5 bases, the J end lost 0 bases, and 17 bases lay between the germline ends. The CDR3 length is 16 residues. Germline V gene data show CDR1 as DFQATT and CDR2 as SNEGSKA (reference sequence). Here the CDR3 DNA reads TGCAGTGCTCCCCTCATCGACGGGAGCTCCTACAATGAGCAGTTCTTC. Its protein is CSAPLIDGSSYNEQFF.

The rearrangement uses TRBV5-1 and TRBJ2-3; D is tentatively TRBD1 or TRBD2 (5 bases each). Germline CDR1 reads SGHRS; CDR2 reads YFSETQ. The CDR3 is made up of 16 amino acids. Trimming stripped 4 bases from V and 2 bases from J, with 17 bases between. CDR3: CASSPIRDGFTDTQYF. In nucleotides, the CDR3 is TGCGCCAGCAGCCCAATCCGGGACGGATTCACAGATACGCAGTATTTT.

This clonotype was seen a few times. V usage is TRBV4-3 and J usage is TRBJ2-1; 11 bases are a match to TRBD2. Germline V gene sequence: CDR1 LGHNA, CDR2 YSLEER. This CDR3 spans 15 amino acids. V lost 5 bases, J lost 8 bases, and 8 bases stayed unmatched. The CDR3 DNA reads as TGCGCCAGCAGCTCCCGACTAGCGGGGCTGGATGAGCAGTTCTTC. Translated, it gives CASSSRLAGLDEQFF.

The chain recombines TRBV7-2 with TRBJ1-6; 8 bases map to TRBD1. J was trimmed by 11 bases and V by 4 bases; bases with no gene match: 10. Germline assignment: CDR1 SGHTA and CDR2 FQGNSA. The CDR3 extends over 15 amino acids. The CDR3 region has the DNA TGTGCCAGCAGCTCAGCTACAGGGGGAAATCCACCCCTCCACTTT. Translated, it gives CASSSATGGNPPLHF.

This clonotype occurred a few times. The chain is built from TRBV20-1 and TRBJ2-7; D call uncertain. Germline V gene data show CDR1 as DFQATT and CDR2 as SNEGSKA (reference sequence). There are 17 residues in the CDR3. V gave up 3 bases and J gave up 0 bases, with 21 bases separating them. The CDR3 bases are TGCAGTGCTAGCACCCCGCCGGGCTCAAGGGACTCCTACGAGCAGTACTTC. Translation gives CSASTPPGSRDSYEQYF.

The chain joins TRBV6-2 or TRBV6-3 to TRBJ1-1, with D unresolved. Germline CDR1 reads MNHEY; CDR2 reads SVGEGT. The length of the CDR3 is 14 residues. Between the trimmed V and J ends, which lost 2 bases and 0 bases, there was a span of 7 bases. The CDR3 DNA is TGTGCCAGCAGTTACCCCGGACTGAACACTGAAGCTTTCTTT. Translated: CASSYPGLNTEAFF.

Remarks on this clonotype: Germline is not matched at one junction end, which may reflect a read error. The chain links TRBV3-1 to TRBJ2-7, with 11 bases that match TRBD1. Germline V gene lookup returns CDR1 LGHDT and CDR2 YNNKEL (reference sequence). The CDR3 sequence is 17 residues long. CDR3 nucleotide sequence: TGTGCCAACAGCCAAGCCAGCGGACAGGGGGCCTCCTACGAGCAGTACTTC. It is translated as CANSQASGQGASYEQYF.

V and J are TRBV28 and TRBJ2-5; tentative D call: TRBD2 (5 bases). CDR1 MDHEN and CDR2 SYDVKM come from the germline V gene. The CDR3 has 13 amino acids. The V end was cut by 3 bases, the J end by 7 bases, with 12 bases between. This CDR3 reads CASSLHGLGTQYF. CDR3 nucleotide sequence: TGTGCCAGCAGTTTGCACGGACTGGGGACCCAGTACTTC.

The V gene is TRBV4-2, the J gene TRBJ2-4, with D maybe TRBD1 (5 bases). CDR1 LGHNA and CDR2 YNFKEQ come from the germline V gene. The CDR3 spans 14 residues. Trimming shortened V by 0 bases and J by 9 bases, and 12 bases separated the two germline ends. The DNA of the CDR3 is TGTGCCAGCAGCCAAGAGAAGGGGTGGGGCATTCAGTACTTC. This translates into CASSQEKGWGIQYF.

CDR3 sequence reads: CASSYPDGAGRDEQFF. CDR3 DNA: TGTGCCAGCAGTTACCCCGATGGCGCAGGGAGGGATGAGCAGTTCTTC. V gene TRBV6-5 combines with J gene TRBJ2-1, with 7 bases aligning to TRBD2. The CDR3 spans 16 residues. CDR1 and CDR2 from the germline V gene are MNHEY and SVGAGI. V trimming: 2 bases; J trimming: 8 bases; junction bases outside the gene matches: 12.